This T cell receptor beta chain stems from a study of T-cell memory formation after mild COVID-19. There are a few counts of this clonotype. The antigen is unknown. Study conclusions and caveats: Clones that shrank (day 15 to 85) were balanced CD4/CD8, whereas later expanders leaned CD4+.

MiXCR was run by TCRdb on the 5' RACE reads, yielding one entry per CDR3 protein. The sample records about 270,000 distinct CDR3 sequences, roughly 17% being singletons. The germline V gene encodes CDR1 MNHEY and CDR2 SVGEGT. The CDR3 is 18 amino acids. The germline V and J ends were trimmed by 9 bases and 5 bases, with 29 bases remaining between them. The sample comprised PBMCs or a T cell subset sorted from them (not recorded which). The clonotype was recovered from a man in his late teens or twenties who had mild COVID-19 (a few samples of this study predate the infection). Cell type and time point are not known. J is TRBJ2-1 and V is TRBV6-2 or TRBV6-3, with a tentative D call TRBD2 (5 bases). The DNA for the CDR3 is TGTGCCAGTCATACACGGATTCGGCCGGGGTCACTCGACAATGAGCAGTTCTTC. Encoded protein: CASHTRIRPGSLDNEQFF.